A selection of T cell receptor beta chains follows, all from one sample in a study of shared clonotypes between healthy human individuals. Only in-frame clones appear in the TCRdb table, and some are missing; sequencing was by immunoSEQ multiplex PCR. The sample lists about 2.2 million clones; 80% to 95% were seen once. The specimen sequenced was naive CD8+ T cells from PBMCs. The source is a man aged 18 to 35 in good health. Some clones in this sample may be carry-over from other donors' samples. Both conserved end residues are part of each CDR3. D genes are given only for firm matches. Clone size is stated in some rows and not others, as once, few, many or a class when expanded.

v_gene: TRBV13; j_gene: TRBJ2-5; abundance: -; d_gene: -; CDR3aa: CASSARAMIQETQYF; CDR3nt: TGTGCCAGCAGCGCGAGGGCCATGATCCAAGAGACCCAGTACTTC
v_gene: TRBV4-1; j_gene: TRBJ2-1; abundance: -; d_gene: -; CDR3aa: CASSQKGGGNEQFF; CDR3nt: TGCGCCAGCAGCCAAAAGGGGGGAGGCAATGAGCAGTTCTTC
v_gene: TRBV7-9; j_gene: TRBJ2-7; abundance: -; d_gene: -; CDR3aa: CASRPSLSYEQYF; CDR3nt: TGTGCCAGCAGGCCCTCCCTCTCCTACGAGCAGTACTTC
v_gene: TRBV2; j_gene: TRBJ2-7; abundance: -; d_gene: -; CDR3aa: CASRGDRTYEQYF; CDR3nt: TGTGCCAGCAGGGGAGACAGAACCTACGAGCAGTACTTC
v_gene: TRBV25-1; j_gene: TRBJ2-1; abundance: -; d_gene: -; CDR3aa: CASAALRHNEQFF; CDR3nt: TGTGCCAGCGCGGCGTTAAGGCACAATGAGCAGTTCTTC
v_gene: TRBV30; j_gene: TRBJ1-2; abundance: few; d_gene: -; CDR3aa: CAWSRGVGGYTF; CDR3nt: TGTGCCTGGAGCCGGGGAGTGGGAGGCTACACCTTC
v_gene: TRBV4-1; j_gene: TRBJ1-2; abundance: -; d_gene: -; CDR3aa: CASSPTAGRSSNYGYTF; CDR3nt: TGCGCCAGCAGCCCGACGGCAGGGAGATCTTCTAACTATGGCTACACCTTC
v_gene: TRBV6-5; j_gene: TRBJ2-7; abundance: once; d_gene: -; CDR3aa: CASSYSLAREVYEQYF; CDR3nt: TGTGCCAGCAGTTACAGTCTCGCCAGGGAGGTCTACGAGCAGTACTTC
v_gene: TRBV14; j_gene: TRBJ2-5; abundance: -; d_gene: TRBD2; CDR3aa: CASSPGLAGGETQYF; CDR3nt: TGTGCCAGCAGCCCGGGACTAGCGGGAGGGGAGACCCAGTACTTC
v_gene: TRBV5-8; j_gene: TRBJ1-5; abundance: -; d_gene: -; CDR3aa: CASSLDGQLDQPQHF; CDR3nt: TGTGCCAGCAGCTTGGACGGGCAGCTCGATCAGCCCCAGCATTTT
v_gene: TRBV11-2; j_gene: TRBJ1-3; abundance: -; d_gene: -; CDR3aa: CASSLDGRGVRNTIYF; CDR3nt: TGTGCCAGCAGCTTAGATGGGCGGGGGGTGCGAAACACCATATATTTT
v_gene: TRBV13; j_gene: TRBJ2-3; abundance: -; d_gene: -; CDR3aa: CASSLFSSTDTQYF; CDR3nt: TGTGCCAGCAGCTTATTTTCGTCCACAGATACGCAGTATTTT
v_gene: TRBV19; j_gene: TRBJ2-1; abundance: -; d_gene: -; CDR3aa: CASSRTSLSPNEQFF; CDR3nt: TGTGCCAGTAGTCGTACAAGCCTTTCCCCCAATGAGCAGTTCTTC
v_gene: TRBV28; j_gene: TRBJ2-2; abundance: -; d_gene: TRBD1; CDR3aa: CASSLGGQGLTGELFF; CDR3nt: TGTGCCAGCAGTTTAGGGGGACAGGGCCTCACCGGGGAGCTGTTTTTT
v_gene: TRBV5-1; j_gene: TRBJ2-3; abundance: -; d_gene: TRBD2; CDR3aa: CASSLGLAGVRDTQYF; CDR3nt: TGCGCCAGCAGCTTGGGACTAGCGGGAGTCAGAGATACGCAGTATTTT
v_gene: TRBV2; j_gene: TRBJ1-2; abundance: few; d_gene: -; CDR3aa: CASSGDEDYGYTF; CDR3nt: TGTGCCAGCAGCGGGGACGAGGACTATGGCTACACCTTC
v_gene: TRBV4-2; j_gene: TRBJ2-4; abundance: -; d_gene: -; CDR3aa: CASSHVPKAKNIQYF; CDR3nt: TGTGCCAGCAGCCATGTCCCCAAGGCCAAAAACATTCAGTACTTC
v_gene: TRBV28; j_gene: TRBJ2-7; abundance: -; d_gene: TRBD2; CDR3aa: CASSQPAGIAVKQYF; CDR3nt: TGTGCCAGCAGTCAACCAGCGGGGATCGCTGTGAAGCAGTACTTC
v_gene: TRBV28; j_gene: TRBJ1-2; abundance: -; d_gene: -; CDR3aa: CASSFLLGYTF; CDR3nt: TGTGCCAGCAGTTTTTTGCTTGGCTACACCTTC
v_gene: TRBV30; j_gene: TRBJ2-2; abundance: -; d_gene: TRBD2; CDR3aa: CAGSGRLTGELFF; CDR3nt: TGTGCCGGAAGCGGGAGGCTTACCGGGGAGCTGTTTTTT
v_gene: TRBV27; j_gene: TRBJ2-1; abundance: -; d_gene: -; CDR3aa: CASSLSTGSSNEQFF; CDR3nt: TGTGCCAGCAGTTTATCCACAGGGTCAAGTAATGAGCAGTTCTTC
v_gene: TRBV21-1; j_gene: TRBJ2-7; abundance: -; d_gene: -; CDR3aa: CASSPHQGQGAREQYF; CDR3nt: TGTGCCAGCAGCCCCCACCAGGGACAGGGGGCCAGGGAGCAGTACTTC
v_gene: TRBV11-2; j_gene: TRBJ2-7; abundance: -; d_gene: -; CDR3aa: CASSPRGASVHEQYF; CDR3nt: TGTGCCAGCAGCCCTAGGGGGGCCAGCGTCCACGAGCAGTACTTC
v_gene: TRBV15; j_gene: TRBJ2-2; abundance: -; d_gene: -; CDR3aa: CATSRTNTGELFF; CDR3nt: TGTGCCACCAGCAGAACGAACACCGGGGAGCTGTTTTTT
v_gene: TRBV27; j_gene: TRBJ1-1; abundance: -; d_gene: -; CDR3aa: CASSLSWSRLGGGEAFF; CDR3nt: TGTGCCAGCAGTTTATCCTGGAGTAGACTGGGGGGGGGTGAAGCTTTCTTT
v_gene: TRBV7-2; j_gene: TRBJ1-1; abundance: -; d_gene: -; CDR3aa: CASSLALDVNTEAFF; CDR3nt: TGTGCCAGCAGCTTAGCGCTGGACGTGAACACTGAAGCTTTCTTT
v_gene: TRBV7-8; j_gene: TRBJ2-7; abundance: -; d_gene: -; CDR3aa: CASSRPPARSDEQYF; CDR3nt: TGTGCCAGCAGCCGTCCCCCCGCTAGGAGCGACGAGCAGTACTTC
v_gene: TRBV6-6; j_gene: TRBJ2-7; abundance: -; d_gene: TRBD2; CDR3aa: CAAAEGGTYEQYF; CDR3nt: TGTGCTGCGGCGGAGGGAGGGACCTACGAGCAGTACTTC
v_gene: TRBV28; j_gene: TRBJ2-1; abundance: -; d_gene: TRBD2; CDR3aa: CASSAGLAGVNEQFF; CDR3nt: TGTGCCAGCAGTGCGGGACTAGCGGGAGTCAATGAGCAGTTCTTC
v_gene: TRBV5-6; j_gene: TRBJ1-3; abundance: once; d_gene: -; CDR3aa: CASSSTNTIYF; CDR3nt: TGTGCCAGCAGCTCCACAAACACCATATATTTT
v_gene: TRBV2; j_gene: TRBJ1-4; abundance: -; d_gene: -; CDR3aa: CASRDGPRREKLFF; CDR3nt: TGTGCCAGCAGGGACGGTCCTCGACGGGAAAAACTGTTTTTT
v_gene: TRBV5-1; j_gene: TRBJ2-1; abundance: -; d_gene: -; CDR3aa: CASSLVGSHDAYNEQFF; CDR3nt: TGCGCCAGCAGCTTGGTTGGCTCCCATGATGCCTACAATGAGCAGTTCTTC
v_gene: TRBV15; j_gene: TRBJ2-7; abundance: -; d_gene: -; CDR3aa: CATSGGLAYEQYF; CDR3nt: TGTGCCACCAGCGGTGGGCTAGCCTACGAGCAGTACTTC
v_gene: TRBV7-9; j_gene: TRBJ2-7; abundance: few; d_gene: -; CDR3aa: CASSLELAPYEQYF; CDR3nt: TGTGCCAGCAGCTTAGAGTTAGCCCCCTACGAGCAGTACTTC
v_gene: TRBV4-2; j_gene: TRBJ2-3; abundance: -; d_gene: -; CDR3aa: CASSPQGWGNPPDTQYF; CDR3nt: TGTGCCAGCAGCCCCCAGGGGTGGGGTAACCCGCCAGATACGCAGTATTTT
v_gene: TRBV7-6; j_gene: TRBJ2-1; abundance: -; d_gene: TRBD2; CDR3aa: CASSLLAGGPHEQFF; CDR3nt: TGTGCCAGCAGCCTACTAGCGGGAGGGCCCCATGAGCAGTTCTTC
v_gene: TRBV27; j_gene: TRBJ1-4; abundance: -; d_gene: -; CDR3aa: CASSLTTGSVVEKLFF; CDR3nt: TGTGCCAGCAGTCTCACCACAGGCTCGGTGGTTGAAAAACTGTTTTTT
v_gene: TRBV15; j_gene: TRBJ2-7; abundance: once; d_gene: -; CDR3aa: CATSSRYSYEQYF; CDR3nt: TGTGCCACCAGCAGCAGGTATTCCTACGAGCAGTACTTC
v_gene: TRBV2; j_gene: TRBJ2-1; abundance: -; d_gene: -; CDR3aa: CASSEKEYNEQFF; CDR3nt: TGTGCCAGCAGTGAGAAAGAATACAATGAGCAGTTCTTC
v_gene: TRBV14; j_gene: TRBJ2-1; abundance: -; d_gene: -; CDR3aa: CASSQGWELEQFF; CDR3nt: TGTGCCAGCAGCCAAGGCTGGGAACTCGAGCAGTTCTTC
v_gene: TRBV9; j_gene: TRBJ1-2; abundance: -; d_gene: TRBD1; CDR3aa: CASSGRQGNYTF; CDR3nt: TGTGCCAGCAGCGGACGACAGGGAAATTACACCTTC
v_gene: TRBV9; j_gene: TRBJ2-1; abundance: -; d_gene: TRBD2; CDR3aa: CASGGTSVYNEQFF; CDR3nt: TGTGCCAGCGGAGGGACTAGCGTCTACAATGAGCAGTTCTTC
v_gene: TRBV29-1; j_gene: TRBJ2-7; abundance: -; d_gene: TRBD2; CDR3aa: CSVFVAGNEQYF; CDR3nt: TGCAGCGTTTTTGTAGCGGGAAACGAGCAGTACTTC
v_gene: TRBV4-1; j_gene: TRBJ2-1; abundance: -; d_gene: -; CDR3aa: CASSQIGTAYNEQFF; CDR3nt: TGCGCCAGCAGCCAAATCGGGACCGCGTACAATGAGCAGTTCTTC
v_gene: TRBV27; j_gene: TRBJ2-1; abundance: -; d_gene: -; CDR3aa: CASRTSSGSYNEQFF; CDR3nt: TGTGCCAGCAGGACGAGTTCGGGCTCCTACAATGAGCAGTTCTTC
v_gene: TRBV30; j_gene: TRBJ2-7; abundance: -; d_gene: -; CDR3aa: CAWSMGAEYDEQYF; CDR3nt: TGTGCCTGGAGTATGGGGGCGGAATACGACGAGCAGTACTTC
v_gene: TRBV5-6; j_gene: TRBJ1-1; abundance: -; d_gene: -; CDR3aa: CASSFSTEAFF; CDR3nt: TGTGCCAGCAGCTTCTCCACTGAAGCTTTCTTT
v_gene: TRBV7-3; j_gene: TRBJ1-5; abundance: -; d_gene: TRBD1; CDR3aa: CASLIRGRGLESNQPQHF; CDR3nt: TGTGCCAGCCTGATAAGAGGAAGGGGGCTTGAAAGCAATCAGCCCCAGCATTTT
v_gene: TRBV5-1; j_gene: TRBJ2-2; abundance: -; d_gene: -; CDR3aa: CASSFAALATGELFF; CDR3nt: TGCGCCAGCAGCTTTGCCGCCCTCGCGACCGGGGAGCTGTTTTTT
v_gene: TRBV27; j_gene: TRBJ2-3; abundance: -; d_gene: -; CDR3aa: CASSQKQGLGGRDTQYF; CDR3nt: TGTGCCAGCAGTCAAAAACAGGGCCTGGGGGGAAGAGATACGCAGTATTTT
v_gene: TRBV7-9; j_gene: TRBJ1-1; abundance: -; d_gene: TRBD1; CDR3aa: CASSPTFGGQGSTEAFF; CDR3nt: TGTGCCAGCAGCCCCACATTCGGGGGACAGGGAAGCACTGAAGCTTTCTTT
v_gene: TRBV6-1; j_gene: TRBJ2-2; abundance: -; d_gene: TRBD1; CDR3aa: CASSEAWDRRNTGELFF; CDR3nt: TGTGCCAGCAGTGAAGCTTGGGACAGGCGAAATACCGGGGAGCTGTTTTTT
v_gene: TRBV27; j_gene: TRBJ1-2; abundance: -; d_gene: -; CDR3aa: CASSEDGPGYGYTF; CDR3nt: TGTGCCAGCAGTGAAGACGGGCCTGGCTATGGCTACACCTTC